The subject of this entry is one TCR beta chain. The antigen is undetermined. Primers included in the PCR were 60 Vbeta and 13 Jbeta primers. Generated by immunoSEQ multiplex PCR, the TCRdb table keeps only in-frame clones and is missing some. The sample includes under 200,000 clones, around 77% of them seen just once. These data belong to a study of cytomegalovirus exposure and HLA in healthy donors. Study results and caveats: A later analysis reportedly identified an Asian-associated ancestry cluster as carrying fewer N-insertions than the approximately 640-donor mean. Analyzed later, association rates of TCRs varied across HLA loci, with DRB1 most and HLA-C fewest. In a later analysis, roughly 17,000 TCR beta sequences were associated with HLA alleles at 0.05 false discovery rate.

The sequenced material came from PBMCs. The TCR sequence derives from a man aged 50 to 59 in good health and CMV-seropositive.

This CDR3 is CASSQEGFQETQYF. CDR3 DNA sequence: TGCGCCAGCAGCCAAGAGGGCTTTCAAGAGACCCAGTACTTC. The chain has TRBV4-3 and TRBJ2-5, with D uncertain. From germline, CDR1 is LGHNA and CDR2 YSLEER. Trimming cost V 0 bases and J 2 bases, with 7 bases left between them. The CDR3 covers 14 residues.